Below are 23 T cell receptor beta chains sequenced from a single sample in a study of cytomegalovirus exposure and HLA in healthy donors. The PCR had 60 Vbeta and 13 Jbeta primers. Sequencing used immunoSEQ multiplex PCR; TCRdb keeps in-frame clones, though not all of them. The sample has over 140,000 clones, roughly four fifths seen once. What was sequenced was PBMCs. The receptors were sampled from a man aged 30 to 39 in good health and CMV-seropositive.

The chain joins TRBV4-1 to TRBJ2-3, with 8 bases matching TRBD2. The ends lost 0 bases at V and 4 bases at J; junction bases unmatched: 3. Germline V lookup: CDR1 MGHRA, CDR2 YSYEKL. The CDR3 spans 15 residues. The chain's CDR3 is CASSQDRRGADTQYF. The CDR3 coding sequence is TGCGCCAGCAGCCAAGATAGGCGGGGGGCAGATACGCAGTATTTT.

This chain uses TRBV6-1 with TRBJ2-7, with 8 bases aligning to TRBD2. This CDR3 spans 16 amino acids. Germline V gene sequence: CDR1 MNHNS, CDR2 SASEGT. Unmatched junction bases numbered 11, after V lost 4 bases and J lost 3 bases. In nucleotides, the CDR3 is TGTGCCAGCAGTGGTATGAATAGCGGGATCGGCTACGAGCAGTACTTC. Amino acids: CASSGMNSGIGYEQYF.

This chain links TRBV28 with TRBJ2-7; 7 bases are a match to TRBD1. This CDR3 contains 15 residues. CDR1 is MDHEN and CDR2 is SYDVKM in the germline V gene. The J segment lost 5 bases and the V segment lost 4 bases, leaving 11 bases of the junction unmatched. CDR3 amino acids: CASSSTYTGADEQYF. CDR3 nucleotides: TGTGCCAGCAGTTCGACATATACAGGGGCGGACGAGCAGTACTTC. Full variable domain (outside the CDR3, taken from reference TRBV28 and TRBJ2-7): DVKVTQSSRYLVKRTGEKVFLECVQDMDHENMFWYRQDPGLGLRLIYFSYDVKMKEKGDIPEGYSVSREKKERFSLILESASTNQTSMYLCASSSTYTGADEQYFGPGTRLTVT.

Comments on this clone: This may come from a read error, since a much larger clone is one base off. The chain carries TRBV5-6 and TRBJ2-7; the D is unclear. V lost 0 bases, J lost 0 bases, and 4 bases lay in between. The CDR3 length is 13 residues. In germline, CDR1 is SGHDT, CDR2 YYEEEE. The CDR3 sequence: CASSLGSSYEQYF. The CDR3 DNA sequence: TGTGCCAGCAGCTTGGGGAGCTCCTACGAGCAGTACTTC.

This clone appeared a few times. This chain connects TRBV7-2 to TRBJ2-7; TRBD2 aligns across 9 bases. V lost 0 bases and J lost 3; bases outside the gene matches: 0. The germline CDR1 and CDR2 sequences are SGHTA and FQGNSA. The CDR3 is made up of 14 amino acids. The DNA for the CDR3 is TGTGCCAGCAGCTTAGCGACTAGCGGCTACGAGCAGTACTTC. This codes for CASSLATSGYEQYF. The full variable domain, completed using reference TRBV7-2 and TRBJ2-7, is GAGVSQSPSNKVTEKGKDVELRCDPISGHTALYWYRQSLGQGLEFLIYFQGNSAPDKSGLPSDRFSAERTGGSVSTLTIQRTQQEDSAVYLCASSLATSGYEQYFGPGTRLTVT.

The gene calls are TRBV7-3 and TRBJ2-1; 8 bases are shared with TRBD1. The germline V gene has CDR1 SGHTA and CDR2 FQGTGA. Trimming took 5 bases from V and 4 from J; bases not matched to a gene: 10. The length of the CDR3 is 16 residues. This chain's CDR3 is CASSRTGNKGYNEQFF. CDR3 in DNA: TGTGCCAGCAGCCGGACAGGGAACAAGGGATACAATGAGCAGTTCTTC.

V is TRBV11-2 and J is TRBJ1-1, with no clear D. CDR1 is SGHAT and CDR2 is FQNNGV in the germline V gene. The germline V and J ends were trimmed by 5 bases and 4 bases, with 11 bases remaining between them. This CDR3 has 13 amino acids. In nucleotides, the CDR3 is TGTGCCAGCAGCCGACGAGGGCGCACTGAAGCTTTCTTT. It codes for CASSRRGRTEAFF.

This chain joins TRBV6-1 and TRBJ2-5; D gene ambiguous. Matching the DNA end better, TRBJ2-7 makes the J call doubtful. The CDR3 totals 15 residues. Germline lookup yields CDR1 MNHNS and CDR2 SASEGT. CDR3 DNA: TGTGCCAGCAGTGATGGCCAGCGCTTAACCTACGAGCAGTACTTC. Translated: CASSDGQRLTYEQYF.

V gene TRBV7-3 combines with J gene TRBJ2-3; the D is unclear. V lost 0 bases and J lost 1, with 11 bases in between. Germline values: CDR1 SGHTA, CDR2 FQGTGA. CDR3 length: 16 amino acids. CDR3 DNA sequence: TGTGCCAGCAGCTTAACTTCGACATTAGGCACAGATACGCAGTATTTT. Its translation is CASSLTSTLGTDTQYF. Complete variable domain (other parts from reference TRBV7-3 and TRBJ2-3): GAGVSQTPSNKVTEKGKYVELRCDPISGHTALYWYRQSLGQGPEFLIYFQGTGAADDSGLPNDRFFAVRPEGSVSTLKIQRTERGDSAVYLCASSLTSTLGTDTQYFGPGTRLTVL.

J is TRBJ1-2 and V is TRBV27, with a possible D match to TRBD1 (5 bases). The V and J ends lost 4 bases and 1 base respectively, with 10 bases between them. CDR1 is MNHEY, CDR2 SMNVEV, per germline (reference sequence). The length of the CDR3 is 14 residues. CDR3 nucleotide sequence: TGTGCCAGCAGTTCCCAGGGCCTTAACTATGGCTACACCTTC. Protein: CASSSQGLNYGYTF.

The chain is built from TRBV7-4 and TRBJ2-1, with no clear D. This CDR3 has 14 amino acids. The V end lost 1 base, the J end lost 9 bases, and 13 bases lay between the germline ends. CDR1 is SGHVT, CDR2 SQSDAQ, per germline. The CDR3 spells CASSLGGRSTEQFF. The CDR3, as DNA: TGTGCCAGCAGCTTAGGAGGTAGGTCGACTGAGCAGTTCTTC. Looking up the rest from reference TRBV7-4 and TRBJ2-1 gives the full variable domain: GAGVSQSPRYKVAKRGRDVALRCDSISGHVTLYWYRQTLGQGSEVLTYSQSDAQRDKSGRPSGRFSAERPERSVSTLKIQRTEQGDSAVYLCASSLGGRSTEQFFGPGTRLTVL.

The chain joins TRBV5-1 to TRBJ1-2; D is ambiguous. V lost 0 bases and J lost 4, with 13 bases in between. CDR1 is SGHRS, CDR2 YFSETQ, per germline. The CDR3 contains 15 residues. This chain's CDR3 is CASSLGVSDIYGYTF. CDR3 DNA: TGCGCCAGCAGCTTGGGGGTCAGCGATATCTATGGCTACACCTTC.

This clone showed up just a few times. The chain uses TRBV4-1 and TRBJ2-2; D not resolved. Germline V gene data show CDR1 as MGHRA and CDR2 as YSYEKL. Between the trimmed V and J ends, which lost 0 bases and 11 bases, there was a span of 10 bases. This CDR3 region has 13 residues. The CDR3 loop reads CASSQDLNIELFF. The CDR3 coding sequence is TGCGCCAGCAGCCAAGACCTAAATATCGAGCTGTTTTTT.

The V gene is TRBV28, the J gene TRBJ2-7; tentatively, D is TRBD1 (5 bases). Germline lookup yields CDR1 MDHEN and CDR2 SYDVKM. This CDR3 is built from 14 residues. The V end lost 4 bases, the J end lost 0 bases, and 10 bases lay between the germline ends. CDR3 sequence reads: CASSYHRSSYEQYF. CDR3 nucleotides: TGTGCCAGCAGTTACCACAGGAGCTCCTACGAGCAGTACTTC. Complete variable domain (other parts from reference TRBV28 and TRBJ2-7): DVKVTQSSRYLVKRTGEKVFLECVQDMDHENMFWYRQDPGLGLRLIYFSYDVKMKEKGDIPEGYSVSREKKERFSLILESASTNQTSMYLCASSYHRSSYEQYFGPGTRLTVT.

J is TRBJ2-1 and V is TRBV5-1; 8 bases line up with TRBD2. CDR1 is SGHRS, CDR2 YFSETQ, per germline. The CDR3 totals 14 residues. V lost 4 bases to trimming and J lost 8 bases; unmatched junction nucleotides: 8. DNA for the CDR3: TGCGCCAGCAGCGTTAGCGGGATGGCTCATGAGCAGTTCTTC. It yields the protein CASSVSGMAHEQFF.

The V and J genes are TRBV7-3 and TRBJ2-1; 8 nucleotides line up with TRBD2. With 5 bases clipped from V and 4 bases from J, the junction kept 10 bases outside the gene matches. From germline, CDR1 is SGHTA and CDR2 FQGTGA. The CDR3 is 16 amino acids. The CDR3 protein is CASSPNSGALYNEQFF. The CDR3 nucleotides read TGTGCCAGCAGCCCAAATAGCGGGGCCCTTTACAATGAGCAGTTCTTC.

V usage is TRBV5-4 and J usage is TRBJ2-5, with 8 nucleotides matching TRBD2. V was pared by 4 bases and J by 4 bases, with 9 bases of the junction left unmatched. The CDR3 is 15 residues long. Germline V gene lookup returns CDR1 SGHNT and CDR2 YYREEE (reference sequence). The CDR3 region is CASSRGSGGGETQYF. The CDR3 DNA reads TGTGCCAGCAGCCGGGGGTCGGGGGGGGGAGAGACCCAGTACTTC.

The chain links TRBV11-2 to TRBJ1-5; D is undetermined. The CDR3 has 17 residues. Germline V gene sequence: CDR1 SGHAT, CDR2 FQNNGV. V lost 0 bases to trimming and J lost 0 bases, with 12 bases between them. The CDR3: CASSLDPSQYSNQPQHF. CDR3 DNA: TGTGCCAGCAGCTTAGACCCTTCACAGTATAGCAATCAGCCCCAGCATTTT.

The rearrangement uses TRBV6-5 and TRBJ2-7, with a possible D match to TRBD1 (6 bases). V lost 6 bases to trimming and J lost 4 bases, with 13 bases between them. This CDR3 has 13 residues. Per the germline V gene, CDR1 is MNHEY and CDR2 is SVGAGI. In DNA, the CDR3 is TGTGCCAGCAGACTAACAGGGAAATACGAGCAGTACTTC. It encodes CASRLTGKYEQYF.

This chain links TRBV5-5 with TRBJ1-1, with D uncertain. CDR3 size: 13 residues. Deletions cut 5 bases from V and 0 bases from J, with 8 bases between. Germline-derived CDR1 and CDR2 are SGHKS and YYEKEE (reference sequence). Here the CDR3 reads CASRLTVNTEAFF. The CDR3 nucleotides read TGTGCCAGCAGATTGACTGTGAACACTGAAGCTTTCTTT.

The chain employs TRBV2 and TRBJ2-1; tentative D call: TRBD1 (5 bases). The CDR3 runs to 14 residues. Trimming took 7 bases from V and 6 from J, leaving 16 bases between them. The germline CDR1 and CDR2 sequences are SNHLY and FYNNEI. As DNA, the CDR3 is TGTGCCAGCACCCTTCAGCAGGGTCCCAATGAGCAGTTCTTC. Translating it yields CASTLQQGPNEQFF.

In this sample, this clone turned up a few times. CDR3 bases: TGTGCCAGCAGCCAATACTGGACAGGGGTGGGCGAGCAGTACTTC. Residues: CASSQYWTGVGEQYF. The rearrangement uses TRBV6-5 and TRBJ2-7; 9 bases are a match to TRBD1. The length of the CDR3 is 15 residues. Trimming at V came to 6 bases and at J to 6 bases, leaving 12 bases not matched to a gene. Germline V gene sequence: CDR1 MNHEY, CDR2 SVGAGI.

CDR3 sequence: CASGEGANTEAFF. The CDR3 DNA sequence: TGTGCCAGCGGAGAGGGGGCGAACACTGAAGCTTTCTTT. The chain links TRBV7-3 to TRBJ1-1, with TRBD1 matching 7 bases. The V and J ends lost 8 bases and 1 base, in that order; junction bases with no gene match: 4. The CDR3 loop spans 13 amino acids. Germline CDR1 reads SGHTA; CDR2 reads FQGTGA. The variable domain in full, with the rest retrieved from reference TRBV7-3 and TRBJ1-1, is GAGVSQTPSNKVTEKGKYVELRCDPISGHTALYWYRQSLGQGPEFLIYFQGTGAADDSGLPNDRFFAVRPEGSVSTLKIQRTERGDSAVYLCASGEGANTEAFFGQGTRLTVV.